This T cell receptor beta chain is from a study of T cells in Graves' hyperthyroidism and ophthalmopathy. Study context: Peripheral blood was acquired at first diagnosis, ahead of any therapy whatsoever. The study, taken as a whole, reports: Model predictions of ophthalmopathy came a median around 6.5 months before onset.

This clonotype was picked up a small number of times. Its antigen remains unknown. Amplified TCR beta CDR3 regions came from RNA transcripts. First-round RT-PCR targeting the TCR CDR3 was performed with the HTBI primer set. One entry per CDR3 protein, called by TCRdb with MiXCR from the multiplex PCR reads. The sample lists 600,000 to 800,000 distinct CDR3 sequences; roughly a third were seen once. Germline lookup yields CDR1 SGDLS and CDR2 YYNGEE. V lost 7 bases and J 0 bases, leaving 10 bases between the germline ends. The CDR3 length is 13 residues. The chain has TRBV9 and TRBJ1-1; no clear D. The sample comprised blood. The receptor was isolated from a woman between 40 and 50 years old with Graves' hyperthyroidism. CDR3 protein: CASGFGMNTEAFF. The CDR3 nucleotides read TGTGCCAGCGGCTTCGGGATGAACACTGAAGCTTTCTTT. Complete variable domain (other parts from reference TRBV9 and TRBJ1-1): DSGVTQTPKHLITATGQRVTLRCSPRSGDLSVYWYQQSLDQGLQFLIQYYNGEERAKGNILERFSAQQFPDLHSELNLSSLELGDSALYFCASGFGMNTEAFFGQGTRLTVV.